The clone carrying this T cell receptor (beta chain) was seen a single time. The data belong to a study of shared T cell receptors in the human thymus. The table came from immunoSEQ multiplex PCR; TCRdb's copy has only in-frame clones and leaves some out. The profile covers approximately 400,000 clones, with approximately 95% appearing a single time and around 0.018% taken by the ten largest. V was pared by 5 bases and J by 3 bases, with 9 bases of the junction left unmatched. CDR3 length: 17 residues. Germline CDR1 SGHVS, CDR2 FNYEAQ. This rearrangement joins TRBV7-6 to TRBJ2-7; 14 nucleotides agree with TRBD2. Material for sequencing was thymocytes. The origin of this receptor is a human donor. The CDR3 DNA sequence: TGTGCCAGCAGCCTTCAGACTAGCGGGAGGGGGGACTACGAGCAGTACTTC. This encodes CASSLQTSGRGDYEQYF.